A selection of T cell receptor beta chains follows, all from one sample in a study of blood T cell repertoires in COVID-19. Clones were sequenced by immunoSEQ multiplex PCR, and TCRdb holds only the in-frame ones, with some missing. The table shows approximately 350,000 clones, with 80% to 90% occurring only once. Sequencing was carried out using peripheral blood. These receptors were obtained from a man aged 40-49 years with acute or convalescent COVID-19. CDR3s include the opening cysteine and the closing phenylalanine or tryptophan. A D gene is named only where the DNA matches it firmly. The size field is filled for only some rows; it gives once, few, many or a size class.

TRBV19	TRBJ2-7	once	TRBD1	TGTGCCAGTAGTTCGACAGGGTGGACCCCCCTGACCGAGCAGTACTTC	CASSSTGWTPLTEQYF
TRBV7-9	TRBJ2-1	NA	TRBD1	TGTGCCAGCAGCTCTTGGACAGGGTACAATGAGCAGTTCTTC	CASSSWTGYNEQFF
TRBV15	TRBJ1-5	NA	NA	TGTGCCACGGCGCGGGGACTTAATCAGCCCCAGCATTTT	CATARGLNQPQHF
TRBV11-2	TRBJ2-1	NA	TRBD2	TGTGCCAGCAGCTCCAGGACTAGCGGGAAGTCCTACAATGAGCAGTTCTTC	CASSSRTSGKSYNEQFF
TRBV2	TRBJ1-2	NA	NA	TGTGCCAGCAGTGTTAGCCAGTCACCCGCTAACTATGGCTACACCTTC	CASSVSQSPANYGYTF
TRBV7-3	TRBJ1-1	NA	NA	TGTGCCAGCAGCCTAACCGTACGGTTGAACACTGAAGCTTTCTTT	CASSLTVRLNTEAFF
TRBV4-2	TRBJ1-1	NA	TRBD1	TGTGCCAGCAGCAACCGGGACAGGGGCAACACTGAAGCTTTCTTT	CASSNRDRGNTEAFF
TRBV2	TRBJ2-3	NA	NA	TGTGCCAGCATGGGGGCCCCTAGCACAGATACGCAGTATTTT	CASMGAPSTDTQYF
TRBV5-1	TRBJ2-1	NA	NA	TGCGCCAGTCTCACCGGACTGAGCTCCTACAATGAGCAGTTCTTC	CASLTGLSSYNEQFF
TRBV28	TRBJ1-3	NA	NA	TGTGCCAGCAGTTTCACGGGGGATGGGTACACCATATATTTT	CASSFTGDGYTIYF
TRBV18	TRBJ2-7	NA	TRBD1	TGTGCCAGCTCACCCGGGACAGATTCCTACGAGCAGTACTTC	CASSPGTDSYEQYF
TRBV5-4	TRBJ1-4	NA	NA	TGTGCCAGCAGCTTGGGGGGAAGCAACACAGGTTTT	CASSLGGSNTGF
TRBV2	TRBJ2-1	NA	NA	TGTGCCAGCCATCGGGACTTATTCTACAATGAGCAGTTCTTC	CASHRDLFYNEQFF
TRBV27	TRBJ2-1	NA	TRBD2	TGTGCCAGCAGTCCGACTAGCGGGAGAGGCAATGAGCAGTTCTTC	CASSPTSGRGNEQFF
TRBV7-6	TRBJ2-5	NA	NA	TGTGCCAGCAAAATTAGGCGCGGGGCAGAAGAGACCCAGTACTTC	CASKIRRGAEETQYF
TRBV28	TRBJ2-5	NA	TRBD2	TGTGCCAGCAGTATACCACTAGCGGGGCAAGAGACCCAGTACTTC	CASSIPLAGQETQYF
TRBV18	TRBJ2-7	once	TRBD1	TGTGCCAGCTCACCCCCAGGGGGCCTCGAGCAGTACTTC	CASSPPGGLEQYF
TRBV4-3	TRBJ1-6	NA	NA	TGCGCCAGCAGCCCTCACCTAGGGGAATCCTCACCCCTCCACTTT	CASSPHLGESSPLHF
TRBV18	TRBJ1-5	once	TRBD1	TGTGCCAGCTCACCACGGGACAGATCAAATCAGCCCCAGCATTTT	CASSPRDRSNQPQHF
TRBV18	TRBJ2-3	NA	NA	TGTGCCAGCTCACCGGAGGATACGCAGTATTTT	CASSPEDTQYF
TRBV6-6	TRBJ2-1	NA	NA	TGTGCCAGCAGTCCAACCGGGATTAGATACCAATCATATGAGCAGTTCTTC	CASSPTGIRYQSYEQFF
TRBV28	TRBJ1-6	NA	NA	TGTGCCACCAGGTTGAGCTCCTATAATTCACCCCTCCACTTT	CATRLSSYNSPLHF
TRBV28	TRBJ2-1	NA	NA	TGTGCCAGCAGGGAGGGGAACAATGAGCAGTTCTTC	CASREGNNEQFF
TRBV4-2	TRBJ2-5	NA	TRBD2	TGTGCCAGCAGCCAAGACTACGCGGGAGGGACGACTTACTTC	CASSQDYAGGTTYF
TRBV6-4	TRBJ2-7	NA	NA	TGTGCCAGCGGCCGTACTCCCGGAGGTAGCGTAACCTACGAGCAGTACTTC	CASGRTPGGSVTYEQYF
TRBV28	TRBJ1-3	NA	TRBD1	TGTGCCAGCATAACAGGGGGGGTAACTGGAAACACCATATATTTT	CASITGGVTGNTIYF
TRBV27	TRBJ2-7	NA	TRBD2	TGTGCCAGCAAGGAAATAGCGGGACCCTACGAGCAGTACTTC	CASKEIAGPYEQYF
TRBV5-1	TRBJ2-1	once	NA	TGCGCCAGCAGCTTGTCACTAGGAACATACAATGAGCAGTTCTTC	CASSLSLGTYNEQFF
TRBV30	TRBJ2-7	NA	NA	TGTGCCTGGAGTGGCAGCGGGCCTGAGCAGTACTTC	CAWSGSGPEQYF
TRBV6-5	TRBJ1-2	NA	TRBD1	TGTGCCAGCAGTTACACCGGACAGGACTATGGCTACACCTTC	CASSYTGQDYGYTF
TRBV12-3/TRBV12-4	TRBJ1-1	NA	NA	TGTGCCAGCAGCCCCGGGTCTAACACTGAAGCTTTCTTT	CASSPGSNTEAFF
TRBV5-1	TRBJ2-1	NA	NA	TGCGCCAGCAGCTTTGGGGGGTGGGGCCGCAGCTCCTACAATGAGCAGTTCTTC	CASSFGGWGRSSYNEQFF
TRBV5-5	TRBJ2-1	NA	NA	TGTGCCAGCAGCTTGGGGCAGGGCGCCTACAATGAGCAGTTCTTC	CASSLGQGAYNEQFF
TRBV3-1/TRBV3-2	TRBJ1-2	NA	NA	TGTGCCAGCAGCCCCTTAGGGGGGGGTGGGAACTATGGCTACACCTTC	CASSPLGGGGNYGYTF
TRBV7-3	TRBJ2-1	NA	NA	TGTGCCAGCAGCCTCTCCGGGTTATCCAATGAGCAGTTCTTC	CASSLSGLSNEQFF
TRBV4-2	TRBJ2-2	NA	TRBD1	TGTGCCAGCAGCCGATCCAGGGGGCTAGAGGACACCGGGGAGCTGTTTTTT	CASSRSRGLEDTGELFF
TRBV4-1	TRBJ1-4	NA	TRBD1	TGCGCCAGCAGCCCGACAGGGTATAATGAAAAACTGTTTTTT	CASSPTGYNEKLFF
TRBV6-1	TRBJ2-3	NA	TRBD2	TGTGCCAGCAGTGAGCCCCGGACTAGCGGTAGCACAGATACGCAGTATTTT	CASSEPRTSGSTDTQYF
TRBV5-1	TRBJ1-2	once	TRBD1	TGCGCCAGCAGCACTTCTCCGGGACAGGGGGCGCGGGGCTACACCTTC	CASSTSPGQGARGYTF
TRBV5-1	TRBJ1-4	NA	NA	TGCGCCAGCAGCCCCGAAGCGGACAATGAAAAACTGTTTTTT	CASSPEADNEKLFF
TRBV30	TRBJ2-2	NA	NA	TGTGCCTGGAGCCGATTTCAGGGAACCGGGGAGCTGTTTTTT	CAWSRFQGTGELFF